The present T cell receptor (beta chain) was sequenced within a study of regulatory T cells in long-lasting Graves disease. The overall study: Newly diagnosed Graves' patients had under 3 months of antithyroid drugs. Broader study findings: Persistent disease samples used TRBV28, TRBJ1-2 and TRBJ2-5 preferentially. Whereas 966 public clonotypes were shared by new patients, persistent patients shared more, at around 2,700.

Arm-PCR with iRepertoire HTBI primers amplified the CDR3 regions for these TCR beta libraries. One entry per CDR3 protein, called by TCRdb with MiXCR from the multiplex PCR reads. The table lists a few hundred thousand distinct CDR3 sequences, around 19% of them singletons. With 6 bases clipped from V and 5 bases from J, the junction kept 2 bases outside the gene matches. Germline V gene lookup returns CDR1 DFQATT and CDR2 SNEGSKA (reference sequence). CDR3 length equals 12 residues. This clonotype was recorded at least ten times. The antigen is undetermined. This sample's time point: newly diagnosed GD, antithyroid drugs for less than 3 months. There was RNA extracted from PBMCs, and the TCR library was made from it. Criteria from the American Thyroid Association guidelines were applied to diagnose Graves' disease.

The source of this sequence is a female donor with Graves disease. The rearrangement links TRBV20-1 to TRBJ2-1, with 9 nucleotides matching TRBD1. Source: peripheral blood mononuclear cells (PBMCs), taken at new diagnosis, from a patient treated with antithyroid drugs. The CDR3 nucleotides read TGCAGTGCACGGACAGGGGACAATGAGCAGTTCTTC. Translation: CSARTGDNEQFF.